This T cell receptor beta chain is drawn from a study of control samples from healthy donors and cancer patients. Germline V gives CDR1 SNHLY, CDR2 FYNNEI. Deletions cut 3 bases from V and 5 bases from J, with 25 bases between. The CDR3 contains 18 residues. This table comes from immunoSEQ multiplex PCR, and its TCRdb copy is limited to in-frame clones, with some not included. The sample carries 130,000 or so clones, 90% to 95% recorded once. Sequences were obtained from blood. J is TRBJ1-1 and V is TRBV2; D gene unclear. This TCR came from a man aged 35-49 years in good health. The CDR3 nucleotides are TGTGCCAGCAGTGAGCCCAGAGAATGGCAGAGAACGTTGACTGAAGCTTTCTTT. This sequence encodes CASSEPREWQRTLTEAFF.